The entry that follows covers one TCR beta chain sequence. Its target antigen remains unknown. No much larger clone is present one base from it, and per-base qualities are unavailable. The immunoSEQ Assay, a bias-controlled multiplex PCR, was used to amplify TCRbeta CDR3 regions from genomic DNA. The study's own analysis went as follows. Within the assay, amplification of reference gene primers was used to estimate how many nucleated cells each sample contained. Sequence reads were collapsed and filtered to measure the absolute abundance of every unique TCRbeta CDR3 rearrangement. For each sample, productive Simpson clonality was calculated as the square root of Simpson's diversity index over productive rearrangements. What TCRdb holds here is the immuneACCESS table cut down to in-frame rearrangements. Part of the clones is not present; checked against another copy, under half of the missing clones reflect an unresolved V gene, and the others are unexplained. For V, J and clone size, that table is used; D and trimming come from the DNA. The sample data list 150,000 to 200,000 clones, and around 86% of these were observed just once. In total, the top ten clones hold around 6.5% of the sample.

Whole blood was collected in K2EDTA tubes by collaborating institutions according to the institutions' own protocols. For TCRbeta analysis, collaborators shipped samples as frozen whole blood, isolated PBMCs, or DNA extracted from either of those sample types. The data were obtained in a study of blood T cell repertoires in COVID-19 (dated by TCRdb to 2019 to 2021). General notes on the study: Samples covering the acute and convalescent phases of COVID-19 were provided by collaborators in the United States, Italy and Spain. The material from the prospective study consisted of cDNA or gDNA derived from T cells, B-cell-depleted T cells, or PBMCs. Deeply sampled blood TCRbeta repertoires from subjects exposed to, actively infected with, or recovered from COVID-19 were included in the dataset. The repertoires were released in a freely available public database intended as a resource for research on the immune response to SARS-CoV-2. Samples were obtained from the ongoing ImmuneRACE study (first 160 participants) and from about 1,300 subjects provided by 6 global collaborators. Sample metadata almost always included a de-identified subject ID, COVID-19 status, age in years and sex. Where available, HLA class I and class II types were taken from metadata supplied by the sample provider and were not determined by assay-based typing. Paper-wide results and their limitations: How much clinical and demographic metadata was included differed by source and by participant, and the metadata was provided uncurated.

CDR1 is given as MGHRA and CDR2 as YSYEKL, both from the germline V gene. A distance of 10 bases separates the germline ends of V and J, which lose 3 bases and 4 bases respectively. Including cysteine and phenylalanine, the CDR3 has 14 amino acids. CDR3 DNA is the only sequence kept; it has 42 bases, read in frame from the first base. Material: peripheral blood. In this chain, TRBV4-1 is recombined with TRBJ2-1; the D segment could be TRBD1, given 5 matching bases. The TCR originated in a woman aged 80 or over in a cohort sampled during active or convalescent COVID-19. The CDR3 here reads CASSQITGYNEQFF. The sequenced DNA: TGCGCCAGCAGCCAGATTACAGGATACAATGAGCAGTTCTTC.